This TCR beta chain was recovered during a study of CD8 T cells in Susac syndrome. RNA, at roughly 0.45 to 1 ug, was reverse transcribed with random hexamers. TCRdb recomputed calls from the immunoSEQ multiplex PCR reads with MiXCR, one row per CDR3 protein. The data show 100,000 to 150,000 distinct CDR3 sequences, roughly 96% seen once. J was trimmed by 5 bases and V by 1 base; bases with no gene match: 6. CDR1 MDHEN and CDR2 SYDVKM come from the germline V gene. The CDR3 is 15 amino acids. The chain is built from TRBV28 and TRBJ2-7; 9 bases are a match to TRBD1. Sequencing used CD4+ T cells from PBMCs. The clonotype was recovered from a human donor in good health. The DNA of the CDR3 is TGTGCCAGCAGTTTATCTACAGGGGGCAGGAACGAGCAGTACTTC. This codes for CASSLSTGGRNEQYF.